A selection of T cell receptor beta chains follows, all from one sample in a study of lymphopenia after photon versus proton radiotherapy. Some clones are missing from TCRdb's copy, which holds only in-frame ones; the method was immunoSEQ multiplex PCR. The top ten hold about 9.4% of the sample, which has approximately 40,000 clones, about 86% seen once. Here the sequenced sample was peripheral blood, taken from a patient treated with proton-based radiotherapy. These receptors came from a woman in her seventies with pancreatic cancer. Some clones in this sample may be carry-over from other donors' samples. CDR3s include the opening cysteine and the closing phenylalanine or tryptophan. The order of the fields is J gene, D gene, V gene, clone size, CDR3 protein, CDR3 DNA. D genes are given only for firm matches. The size of a clone is reported for some rows only, either as once, few or many, or as a class for expanded clones.

J gene: TRBJ1-5
D gene: TRBD1
V gene: TRBV7-9
clone size: -
CDR3 protein: CASTDRVDQPQHF
CDR3 DNA: TGTGCCAGCACGGACAGGGTGGATCAGCCCCAGCATTTT

J gene: TRBJ2-1
D gene: -
V gene: TRBV29-1
clone size: -
CDR3 protein: CSVIGAVRTNEQFF
CDR3 DNA: TGCAGCGTTATCGGCGCAGTGCGCACCAATGAGCAGTTCTTC

J gene: TRBJ1-1
D gene: TRBD1
V gene: TRBV9
clone size: -
CDR3 protein: CASSPHAGTGSEAFF
CDR3 DNA: TGTGCCAGCAGCCCCCACGCCGGGACAGGGAGTGAAGCTTTCTTT

J gene: TRBJ2-7
D gene: TRBD1
V gene: TRBV4-2
clone size: -
CDR3 protein: CASSQGTGTYEQYF
CDR3 DNA: TGTGCCAGCAGCCAAGGGACAGGGACCTACGAGCAGTACTTC

J gene: TRBJ2-5
D gene: -
V gene: TRBV7-2
clone size: -
CDR3 protein: CASSPAAGTETQYF
CDR3 DNA: TGTGCCAGCAGCCCCGCGGCGGGGACCGAGACCCAGTACTTC

J gene: TRBJ2-2
D gene: TRBD1
V gene: TRBV7-2
clone size: -
CDR3 protein: CASSKYGTGVTGELFF
CDR3 DNA: TGTGCCAGCAGCAAATACGGGACAGGGGTTACCGGGGAGCTGTTTTTT

J gene: TRBJ2-3
D gene: TRBD1
V gene: TRBV10-3
clone size: -
CDR3 protein: CAITRGQGLTDTQYF
CDR3 DNA: TGTGCCATCACAAGGGGACAGGGTTTGACAGATACGCAGTATTTT

J gene: TRBJ2-7
D gene: -
V gene: TRBV2
clone size: -
CDR3 protein: CASSTWDTDYEQYF
CDR3 DNA: TGTGCCAGCAGTACATGGGACACCGACTACGAGCAGTACTTC

J gene: TRBJ1-2
D gene: -
V gene: TRBV5-1
clone size: -
CDR3 protein: CASSLERGQRTNYGYTF
CDR3 DNA: TGCGCCAGCAGCTTGGAACGCGGACAGAGGACCAACTATGGCTACACCTTC

J gene: TRBJ1-5
D gene: -
V gene: TRBV19
clone size: -
CDR3 protein: CASSIEGNQPQHF
CDR3 DNA: TGTGCCAGTAGTATAGAAGGAAATCAGCCCCAGCATTTT

J gene: TRBJ2-3
D gene: -
V gene: TRBV30
clone size: -
CDR3 protein: CAWSPWRDRTDTQYF
CDR3 DNA: TGTGCCTGGAGCCCGTGGCGGGATCGCACAGATACGCAGTATTTT

J gene: TRBJ1-1
D gene: TRBD1
V gene: TRBV23-1
clone size: -
CDR3 protein: CASSQRVPGTALNLNTEAFF
CDR3 DNA: TGCGCCAGCAGTCAAAGGGTTCCGGGGACAGCCCTAAACTTGAACACTGAAGCTTTCTTT

J gene: TRBJ1-6
D gene: -
V gene: TRBV5-1
clone size: -
CDR3 protein: CASSLEGNSSPLHF
CDR3 DNA: TGCGCCAGCAGCTTGGAAGGGAATAGCTCACCCCTCCACTTT

J gene: TRBJ1-1
D gene: TRBD1
V gene: TRBV7-9
clone size: -
CDR3 protein: CASSLGQGAFTEAFF
CDR3 DNA: TGTGCCAGCAGCTTGGGACAGGGGGCCTTTACTGAAGCTTTCTTT

J gene: TRBJ1-5
D gene: -
V gene: TRBV19
clone size: -
CDR3 protein: CASRETGVFLGYQPQHF
CDR3 DNA: TGTGCCAGTAGGGAGACAGGTGTATTTCTTGGGTATCAGCCCCAGCATTTT

J gene: TRBJ2-1
D gene: TRBD2
V gene: TRBV11-3
clone size: once
CDR3 protein: CASSSLAGGPLFF
CDR3 DNA: TGTGCCAGCAGCTCACTAGCGGGAGGGCCGCTTTTCTTC

J gene: TRBJ1-1
D gene: TRBD1
V gene: TRBV7-2
clone size: few
CDR3 protein: CASSLDRVNTEAFF
CDR3 DNA: TGTGCCAGCAGCCTGGACAGGGTCAACACTGAAGCTTTCTTT

J gene: TRBJ1-2
D gene: -
V gene: TRBV28
clone size: -
CDR3 protein: CASRLAGYGYTF
CDR3 DNA: TGTGCCAGCAGGCTGGCGGGATACGGCTACACCTTC

J gene: TRBJ1-4
D gene: TRBD1
V gene: TRBV2
clone size: -
CDR3 protein: CASRAGQGSGNEKLFF
CDR3 DNA: TGTGCCAGCAGGGCAGGACAGGGCTCGGGTAATGAAAAACTGTTTTTT

J gene: TRBJ2-6
D gene: -
V gene: TRBV2
clone size: few
CDR3 protein: CASRRLLGGAGANVLTF
CDR3 DNA: TGTGCCAGCAGGCGGTTGTTGGGGGGCGCTGGGGCCAACGTCCTGACTTTC

J gene: TRBJ2-2
D gene: TRBD1
V gene: TRBV18
clone size: -
CDR3 protein: CASSPMLQGAGNTGELFF
CDR3 DNA: TGTGCCAGCTCACCAATGTTACAGGGGGCAGGAAACACCGGGGAGCTGTTTTTT

J gene: TRBJ1-1
D gene: TRBD1
V gene: TRBV5-1
clone size: -
CDR3 protein: CASSLAWSGGDTEAFF
CDR3 DNA: TGCGCCAGCAGCTTGGCCTGGTCAGGGGGAGACACTGAAGCTTTCTTT

J gene: TRBJ1-2
D gene: -
V gene: TRBV2
clone size: -
CDR3 protein: CASSDGLAGEYYGYTF
CDR3 DNA: TGTGCCAGCAGTGATGGGTTAGCCGGTGAATACTATGGCTACACCTTC

J gene: TRBJ2-1
D gene: TRBD2
V gene: TRBV15
clone size: -
CDR3 protein: CATSRAGGDTHGNEQFF
CDR3 DNA: TGTGCCACCAGCAGAGCGGGGGGGGACACCCATGGGAATGAGCAGTTCTTC